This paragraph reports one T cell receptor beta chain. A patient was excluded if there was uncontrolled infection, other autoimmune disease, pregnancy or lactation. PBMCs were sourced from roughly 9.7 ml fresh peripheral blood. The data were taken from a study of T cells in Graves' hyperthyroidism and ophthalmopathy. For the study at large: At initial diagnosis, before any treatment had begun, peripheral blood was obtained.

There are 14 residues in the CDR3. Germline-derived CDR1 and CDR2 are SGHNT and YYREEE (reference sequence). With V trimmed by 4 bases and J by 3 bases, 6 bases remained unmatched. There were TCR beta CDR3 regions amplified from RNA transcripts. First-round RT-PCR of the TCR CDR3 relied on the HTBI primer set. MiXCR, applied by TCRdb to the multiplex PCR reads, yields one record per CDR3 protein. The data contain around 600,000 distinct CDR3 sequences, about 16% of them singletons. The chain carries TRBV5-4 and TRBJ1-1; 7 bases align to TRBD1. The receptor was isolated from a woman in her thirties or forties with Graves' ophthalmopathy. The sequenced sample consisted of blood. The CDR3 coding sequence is TGTGCCAGCAGCCCGGGACAGAGAGACACTGAAGCTTTCTTT. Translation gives CASSPGQRDTEAFF.